Listed below are T cell receptor beta chains from one sample, sequenced in a study of blood T cell repertoires in COVID-19. The repertoire was sequenced with immunoSEQ multiplex PCR; TCRdb's copy has only in-frame clones and lacks some. The sample consists of around 46,000 clones, 77% of them appearing once. What was sequenced was peripheral blood. The source of these receptors is a human donor with active or convalescent COVID-19. The donor label of this sample is uncertain. CDR3s include the opening cysteine and the closing phenylalanine or tryptophan. Fields, in order: J gene, clone size, V gene, D gene, CDR3 protein, CDR3 DNA. The D gene is left open where the match is weak. Clone size is stated in some rows and not others, as once, few, many or a class when expanded.

j_gene: TRBJ2-3; abundance: -; v_gene: TRBV6-4; d_gene: -; CDR3aa: CASSDGTSTDTQYF; CDR3nt: TGTGCCAGCAGTGACGGGACTAGCACAGATACGCAGTATTTT
j_gene: TRBJ2-5; abundance: -; v_gene: TRBV19; d_gene: TRBD2; CDR3aa: CASSSREGLGETQYF; CDR3nt: TGTGCCAGTAGTTCGCGGGAGGGCCTGGGGGAGACCCAGTACTTC
j_gene: TRBJ2-5; abundance: -; v_gene: TRBV27; d_gene: -; CDR3aa: CASSSPQATQYF; CDR3nt: TGTGCCAGCAGTTCACCACAGGCCACCCAGTACTTC
j_gene: TRBJ1-6; abundance: -; v_gene: TRBV21-1; d_gene: -; CDR3aa: CASSKLPLWWGGSPLHF; CDR3nt: TGTGCCAGCAGCAAACTTCCCCTTTGGTGGGGCGGCTCACCCCTCCACTTT
j_gene: TRBJ2-3; abundance: -; v_gene: TRBV3-1/TRBV3-2; d_gene: -; CDR3aa: CASSQVPGIRNTDTQYF; CDR3nt: TGTGCCAGCAGCCAAGTGCCGGGGATCCGGAACACAGATACGCAGTATTTT
j_gene: TRBJ1-2; abundance: -; v_gene: TRBV28; d_gene: -; CDR3aa: CASRSTGLNYGYTF; CDR3nt: TGTGCCAGCAGATCCACAGGGTTGAACTATGGCTACACCTTC
j_gene: TRBJ2-1; abundance: -; v_gene: TRBV28; d_gene: TRBD2; CDR3aa: CASTLGGGRGYEQFF; CDR3nt: TGTGCCAGCACCCTTGGTGGCGGGAGAGGCTATGAGCAGTTCTTC
j_gene: TRBJ2-7; abundance: once; v_gene: TRBV6-5; d_gene: -; CDR3aa: CASRQGAYEQYF; CDR3nt: TGTGCCAGCAGACAGGGAGCATACGAGCAGTACTTC
j_gene: TRBJ1-1; abundance: -; v_gene: TRBV4-1; d_gene: -; CDR3aa: CASSHHRNTEAFF; CDR3nt: TGCGCCAGCAGCCATCACAGGAACACTGAAGCTTTCTTT
j_gene: TRBJ2-2; abundance: -; v_gene: TRBV18; d_gene: TRBD1; CDR3aa: CASSRRGHDTGELFF; CDR3nt: TGTGCCAGCTCTCGAAGGGGGCACGACACCGGGGAGCTGTTTTTT
j_gene: TRBJ2-5; abundance: -; v_gene: TRBV4-1; d_gene: TRBD1; CDR3aa: CASSHRTGSIETQYF; CDR3nt: TGCGCCAGCAGCCATCGGACAGGGTCCATAGAGACCCAGTACTTC
j_gene: TRBJ1-1; abundance: few; v_gene: TRBV20-1; d_gene: -; CDR3aa: CSARLNTEAFF; CDR3nt: TGCAGTGCGCGGCTGAACACTGAAGCTTTCTTT
j_gene: TRBJ2-5; abundance: -; v_gene: TRBV4-2; d_gene: TRBD2; CDR3aa: CASSQERLAIETQYF; CDR3nt: TGTGCCAGCAGCCAAGAACGACTAGCGATTGAGACCCAGTACTTC
j_gene: TRBJ2-5; abundance: -; v_gene: TRBV12-5; d_gene: -; CDR3aa: CASGTEGAGETQYF; CDR3nt: TGTGCTAGTGGGACGGAAGGGGCCGGGGAGACCCAGTACTTC
j_gene: TRBJ2-7; abundance: -; v_gene: TRBV3-1/TRBV3-2; d_gene: TRBD2; CDR3aa: CASSSSLWTSGVSYEQYF; CDR3nt: TGTGCCAGCAGTTCGAGCCTATGGACTAGCGGGGTCTCCTACGAGCAGTACTTC
j_gene: TRBJ1-4; abundance: -; v_gene: TRBV9; d_gene: -; CDR3aa: CASSSAGTNEKLFF; CDR3nt: TGTGCCAGCAGCTCCGCGGGGACTAATGAAAAACTGTTTTTT
j_gene: TRBJ2-2; abundance: -; v_gene: TRBV29-1; d_gene: -; CDR3aa: CSVEDQGGSAPGELFF; CDR3nt: TGCAGCGTTGAAGATCAGGGCGGATCGGCCCCCGGGGAGCTGTTTTTT
j_gene: TRBJ2-1; abundance: -; v_gene: TRBV19; d_gene: TRBD2; CDR3aa: CASYGRGYNEQFF; CDR3nt: TGTGCCAGTTATGGGCGGGGGTACAATGAGCAGTTCTTC
j_gene: TRBJ2-7; abundance: few; v_gene: TRBV9; d_gene: -; CDR3aa: CASSVGQGRDEQYF; CDR3nt: TGTGCCAGCAGCGTAGGACAGGGGAGGGACGAGCAGTACTTC
j_gene: TRBJ2-1; abundance: -; v_gene: TRBV9; d_gene: TRBD2; CDR3aa: CASSVEGTSGYNEQFF; CDR3nt: TGTGCCAGCAGCGTAGAAGGGACTAGCGGTTACAATGAGCAGTTCTTC
j_gene: TRBJ1-4; abundance: -; v_gene: TRBV10-2; d_gene: -; CDR3aa: CASSIGPEDEKLFF; CDR3nt: TGCGCCAGCAGTATAGGCCCGGAGGATGAAAAACTGTTTTTT
j_gene: TRBJ1-1; abundance: -; v_gene: TRBV19; d_gene: -; CDR3aa: CAIQGRGVEAFF; CDR3nt: TGTGCCATCCAGGGGCGGGGGGTTGAAGCTTTCTTT
j_gene: TRBJ1-1; abundance: -; v_gene: TRBV25-1; d_gene: TRBD1; CDR3aa: CASSPTPGQGEAFF; CDR3nt: TGTGCCAGCAGTCCCACCCCCGGACAGGGTGAAGCTTTCTTT
j_gene: TRBJ1-1; abundance: -; v_gene: TRBV3-1/TRBV3-2; d_gene: TRBD1; CDR3aa: CASSRVGQGSGTEAFF; CDR3nt: TGTGCCAGCAGCCGGGTCGGACAGGGATCGGGGACTGAAGCTTTCTTT
j_gene: TRBJ1-1; abundance: -; v_gene: TRBV2; d_gene: -; CDR3aa: CASMAGHTEAFF; CDR3nt: TGTGCCAGCATGGCAGGGCACACTGAAGCTTTCTTT
j_gene: TRBJ2-7; abundance: -; v_gene: TRBV19; d_gene: -; CDR3aa: CASTAPGTSRWEQYF; CDR3nt: TGTGCCAGTACCGCTCCCGGGACTTCGAGGTGGGAGCAGTACTTC
j_gene: TRBJ1-1; abundance: -; v_gene: TRBV18; d_gene: TRBD1; CDR3aa: CASSPPAAGGRNTEAFF; CDR3nt: TGTGCCAGCTCACCACCGGCGGCAGGGGGTAGGAACACTGAAGCTTTCTTT
j_gene: TRBJ2-1; abundance: -; v_gene: TRBV24-1; d_gene: -; CDR3aa: CATSDLGRQGLMNEQFF; CDR3nt: TGTGCCACCAGTGATTTGGGGAGACAGGGACTCATGAATGAGCAGTTCTTC
j_gene: TRBJ1-3; abundance: few; v_gene: TRBV11-2; d_gene: -; CDR3aa: CASSFYRGDTIYF; CDR3nt: TGTGCCAGCAGCTTCTATCGGGGGGACACCATATATTTT
j_gene: TRBJ2-1; abundance: -; v_gene: TRBV5-4; d_gene: TRBD2; CDR3aa: CASSHRPLADNEQFF; CDR3nt: TGTGCCAGCAGCCACCGGCCCCTAGCGGACAATGAGCAGTTCTTC
j_gene: TRBJ1-2; abundance: -; v_gene: TRBV11-3; d_gene: TRBD1; CDR3aa: CASSGQGALGYTF; CDR3nt: TGTGCCAGCAGCGGGCAGGGGGCGTTAGGCTACACCTTC
j_gene: TRBJ2-1; abundance: -; v_gene: TRBV5-1; d_gene: -; CDR3aa: CASSPFRGAQDEQFF; CDR3nt: TGCGCCAGCAGCCCGTTCAGGGGGGCACAGGATGAGCAGTTCTTC
j_gene: TRBJ2-7; abundance: -; v_gene: TRBV7-9; d_gene: TRBD1; CDR3aa: CASSLSGQGIHEQYF; CDR3nt: TGTGCCAGCAGCTTATCGGGACAGGGGATACACGAGCAGTACTTC
j_gene: TRBJ2-7; abundance: -; v_gene: TRBV5-1; d_gene: -; CDR3aa: CASSNGLVLDEQYF; CDR3nt: TGCGCCAGCAGCAATGGACTCGTTTTAGACGAGCAGTACTTC
j_gene: TRBJ2-7; abundance: once; v_gene: TRBV2; d_gene: TRBD2; CDR3aa: CASTPGGPPYEQYF; CDR3nt: TGTGCCAGCACCCCGGGGGGGCCACCTTACGAGCAGTACTTC
j_gene: TRBJ1-1; abundance: -; v_gene: TRBV5-6; d_gene: -; CDR3aa: CASSFGGIEGAFF; CDR3nt: TGTGCCAGCAGCTTCGGGGGAATCGAAGGGGCTTTCTTT
j_gene: TRBJ1-2; abundance: -; v_gene: TRBV6-6; d_gene: TRBD1; CDR3aa: CASSYGQGDYYGYTF; CDR3nt: TGTGCCAGCAGTTACGGACAGGGCGACTACTATGGCTACACCTTC
j_gene: TRBJ2-7; abundance: -; v_gene: TRBV10-3; d_gene: TRBD2; CDR3aa: CAISEWGGSSYEQYF; CDR3nt: TGTGCCATCAGTGAGTGGGGAGGGAGCTCCTACGAGCAGTACTTC
j_gene: TRBJ2-1; abundance: few; v_gene: TRBV12-5; d_gene: -; CDR3aa: CASGLAGAFEQFF; CDR3nt: TGTGCTAGTGGTTTGGCGGGAGCATTTGAGCAGTTCTTC
j_gene: TRBJ2-3; abundance: -; v_gene: TRBV12-3/TRBV12-4; d_gene: TRBD2; CDR3aa: CATGLAVTDTQYF; CDR3nt: TGTGCCACCGGACTAGCGGTCACAGATACGCAGTATTTT
j_gene: TRBJ2-4; abundance: -; v_gene: TRBV27; d_gene: -; CDR3aa: CASSFDNKNIQYF; CDR3nt: TGTGCCAGCAGTTTCGACAACAAAAACATTCAGTACTTC
j_gene: TRBJ2-2; abundance: -; v_gene: TRBV6-2/TRBV6-3; d_gene: TRBD1; CDR3aa: CASSYFSRTGATGELFF; CDR3nt: TGTGCCAGCAGTTACTTTTCGAGGACAGGGGCCACCGGGGAGCTGTTTTTT
j_gene: TRBJ1-2; abundance: -; v_gene: TRBV20-1; d_gene: -; CDR3aa: CSASRGAANYGYTF; CDR3nt: TGCAGTGCTAGTCGGGGAGCCGCTAACTATGGCTACACCTTC
j_gene: TRBJ2-3; abundance: once; v_gene: TRBV7-2; d_gene: -; CDR3aa: CASSLGGLSTDTQYF; CDR3nt: TGTGCCAGCAGCTTAGGTGGGCTGAGCACAGATACGCAGTATTTT
j_gene: TRBJ2-1; abundance: -; v_gene: TRBV7-3; d_gene: TRBD2; CDR3aa: CASSPLAGAGEQFF; CDR3nt: TGTGCCAGCAGCCCACTAGCGGGAGCAGGTGAGCAGTTCTTC
j_gene: TRBJ2-7; abundance: -; v_gene: TRBV5-1; d_gene: -; CDR3aa: CASSDRDDEQYF; CDR3nt: TGCGCCAGCAGCGACCGGGATGACGAGCAGTACTTC
j_gene: TRBJ1-5; abundance: -; v_gene: TRBV29-1; d_gene: -; CDR3aa: CSVDSSAGGQHF; CDR3nt: TGCAGCGTTGATTCTAGCGCGGGAGGCCAGCATTTT
j_gene: TRBJ2-1; abundance: -; v_gene: TRBV11-2; d_gene: -; CDR3aa: CASIGTAADEQFF; CDR3nt: TGTGCCAGCATCGGGACTGCGGCGGATGAGCAGTTCTTC
j_gene: TRBJ1-1; abundance: -; v_gene: TRBV28; d_gene: -; CDR3aa: CASNSRDTEAFF; CDR3nt: TGTGCCAGCAATAGTCGGGACACTGAAGCTTTCTTT
j_gene: TRBJ1-1; abundance: few; v_gene: TRBV9; d_gene: TRBD1; CDR3aa: CASTRGGSTEAFF; CDR3nt: TGTGCCAGCACTCGAGGGGGCAGCACTGAAGCTTTCTTT
j_gene: TRBJ1-1; abundance: -; v_gene: TRBV28; d_gene: TRBD1; CDR3aa: CASSRRRLTGGGEAFF; CDR3nt: TGTGCCAGCAGCCGGCGGCGCTTGACAGGGGGCGGCGAAGCTTTCTTT
j_gene: TRBJ2-7; abundance: -; v_gene: TRBV12-5; d_gene: TRBD2; CDR3aa: CASGFGREDRYF; CDR3nt: TGTGCTAGTGGTTTTGGGCGGGAGGACAGGTACTTC
j_gene: TRBJ2-1; abundance: -; v_gene: TRBV3-1/TRBV3-2; d_gene: TRBD2; CDR3aa: CASSRGLAGGEQFF; CDR3nt: TGTGCCAGCAGCCGCGGACTAGCGGGAGGGGAGCAGTTCTTC
j_gene: TRBJ2-3; abundance: -; v_gene: TRBV29-1; d_gene: TRBD2; CDR3aa: CSVDGFGGSGNTQYF; CDR3nt: TGCAGCGTTGACGGGTTTGGCGGGAGCGGGAATACGCAGTATTTT
j_gene: TRBJ2-6; abundance: -; v_gene: TRBV5-1; d_gene: TRBD1; CDR3aa: CASSIGGTGSSGANVLTF; CDR3nt: TGCGCCAGCAGCATTGGCGGGACAGGGTCTTCTGGGGCCAACGTCCTGACTTTC
j_gene: TRBJ2-2; abundance: -; v_gene: TRBV6-5; d_gene: -; CDR3aa: CASSYSRSTGELFF; CDR3nt: TGTGCCAGCAGTTACTCGAGATCCACCGGGGAGCTGTTTTTT
j_gene: TRBJ1-5; abundance: medium-sized; v_gene: TRBV29-1; d_gene: TRBD1; CDR3aa: CSVATGGFDQPQHF; CDR3nt: TGCAGCGTTGCGACAGGGGGCTTTGATCAGCCCCAGCATTTT